The 22 T cell receptor beta chains listed next were all sequenced from one sample in a study of metastatic and nonmetastatic thyroid tumors. The entire patient cohort was treatment-naive prior to thyroid surgery. TCRdb re-analyzed the PCR reads using MiXCR. The table has fewer than 35,000 clones, roughly 30% seen once; the top ten hold over 25%. The sample consisted of blood. These receptor sequences come from a female donor with papillary thyroid cancer or a benign thyroid nodule (not recorded which). Some clones in this sample may be carry-over from other donors' samples.

This clone has a count of ten or more. This chain links TRBV19 with TRBJ2-1; possibly TRBD2 for D (5 bases). The CDR3 is made up of 13 amino acids. Germline loops: CDR1 LNHDA, CDR2 SQIVND (reference sequence). Trimming shortened V by 6 bases and J by 5 bases, and 11 bases separated the two germline ends. The CDR3: CASRGNGDNEQFF. CDR3 DNA sequence: TGTGCCAGTAGAGGGAACGGGGACAATGAGCAGTTCTTC. The full variable domain, in which reference TRBV19 and TRBJ2-1 provide the parts outside the CDR3, is DGGITQSPKYLFRKEGQNVTLSCEQNLNHDAMYWYRQDPGQGLRLIYYSQIVNDFQKGDIAEGYSVSREKKESFPLTVTSAQKNPTAFYLCASRGNGDNEQFFGPGTRLTVL.

This clone was counted only a few times. V gene TRBV6-6 combines with J gene TRBJ2-2; D call uncertain. This CDR3 contains 14 residues. Germline-derived CDR1 and CDR2 are MNHNY and SVGAGI (reference sequence). V was trimmed by 0 bases and J by 3 bases, leaving 5 bases between them. The CDR3 spells CASSYSVDTGELFF. For the CDR3, the DNA is TGTGCCAGCAGTTACTCAGTGGACACCGGGGAGCTGTTTTTT.

This clone was detected many times. This chain joins TRBV10-1 and TRBJ2-1, with D perhaps assigned TRBD1 or TRBD2 (6 bases each). V was cut by 6 bases and J by 7 bases, with 19 bases left in between. CDR1 is WNHNN and CDR2 is SYGVQD in the germline V gene (reference sequence). There are 15 residues in the CDR3. The CDR3: CASSPSLGAGNEQFF. The CDR3 DNA reads as TGCGCCAGCAGCCCCTCTTTGGGGGCGGGGAATGAGCAGTTCTTC.

This clone occurred a few times. V and J are TRBV27 and TRBJ2-1; 7 positions match TRBD2. The CDR3 runs 14 residues. The V segment lost 10 bases and the J segment 5 bases; nucleotides outside the gene matches: 11. CDR1 is MNHEY and CDR2 is SMNVEV in the germline V gene (reference sequence). The CDR3 DNA reads as TGTGCCACCCCTAGGGGAGGGGCCAACAATGAGCAGTTCTTC. It translates to CATPRGGANNEQFF.

This clone was seen many times. This chain connects TRBV20-1 to TRBJ2-5; D ambiguous. The V end was cut by 0 bases, the J end by 1 base, with 9 bases between. CDR3 length: 14 residues. From germline, CDR1 is DFQATT and CDR2 SNEGSKA (reference sequence). CDR3 sequence: CSARDQATQETQYF. The DNA for the CDR3 is TGCAGTGCTAGAGATCAGGCAACCCAAGAGACCCAGTACTTC.

This chain joins TRBV20-1 and TRBJ1-5, with D hard to call. The CDR3 is made up of 15 amino acids. Germline V gives CDR1 DFQATT, CDR2 SNEGSKA (reference sequence). V was shortened by 2 bases and J by 8 bases, with 19 bases between the two germline ends. CDR3: CSARRQGKGDKPQHF. The DNA of the CDR3 is TGCAGTGCTAGACGACAAGGGAAAGGAGATAAGCCCCAGCATTTT.

V is TRBV2 and J is TRBJ1-2; weak D call: TRBD1 (5 bases). CDR1 and CDR2 from the germline V gene are SNHLY and FYNNEI. The CDR3 covers 13 residues. CDR3 DNA sequence: TGTGCTGTAGGGACGGAGGTAGACTATGGCTACACCTTC. Encoded protein: CAVGTEVDYGYTF. Using reference TRBV2 and TRBJ1-2 for the parts outside the CDR3, the full variable domain is EPEVTQTPSHQVTQMGQEVILRCVPISNHLYFYWYRQILGQKVEFLVSFYNNEISEKSEIFDDQFSVERPDGSNFTLKIRSTKLEDSAMYFCAVGTEVDYGYTFGSGTRLTVV.

The V call is TRBV5-1, the J call TRBJ2-1; D perhaps matches TRBD2 (6 bases). There are 14 residues in the CDR3. V was pared by 4 bases and J by 4 bases, with 12 bases between. The germline CDR1 and CDR2 sequences are SGHRS and YFSETQ. The CDR3 DNA sequence: TGCGCCAGCAGCCCTAGCGTAACATACAATGAGCAGTTCTTC. It yields the protein CASSPSVTYNEQFF.

This rearrangement joins TRBV6-2 or TRBV6-3 to TRBJ2-1, with D perhaps matching TRBD2 (5 bases). V was clipped by 5 bases and J by 4 bases, with 15 bases between them. The CDR3 covers 15 residues. Germline assignment: CDR1 MNHEY and CDR2 SVGEGT. The CDR3: CASSLEGASYNEQFF. DNA of the CDR3: TGTGCCAGCAGTCTTGAGGGTGCTTCGTACAATGAGCAGTTCTTC.

The rearrangement joins TRBV9 to TRBJ2-3, with a possible D match to TRBD1 (6 bases). Trimming took 0 bases from V and 1 from J, leaving 12 bases between them. Germline V gives CDR1 SGDLS, CDR2 YYNGEE. The CDR3 is 16 residues long. The CDR3 DNA is TGTGCCAGCAGCGTAGGCCCAGGGGCGGGCACAGATACGCAGTATTTT. This sequence encodes CASSVGPGAGTDTQYF.

The DNA of the CDR3 is TGTGCCTGGAGTACCTTGCAGGCTCGTGTGAATGAGCAGTTCTTC. Protein product: CAWSTLQARVNEQFF. The chain couples TRBV30 to TRBJ2-1; no definite D call. The length of the CDR3 is 15 residues. Germline values: CDR1 GTSNPN, CDR2 SVGIG (reference sequence). V was trimmed by 2 bases and J by 7 bases, leaving 18 bases between them.

This clone was seen only a few times. A much larger clone differs from this one at a single base, so this may be a read error. The chain couples TRBV29-1 to TRBJ2-1, with 8 bases matching TRBD2. Per germline, CDR1 SQVTM and CDR2 ANQGSEA. The CDR3 has 19 amino acids. V was clipped by 4 bases and J by 0 bases; unmatched bases: 17. CDR3 loop: CSVGEGSGTHPSSYNEQFF. In DNA form, the CDR3 reads TGCAGCGTTGGAGAAGGTAGCGGGACCCACCCCAGCTCCTACAATGAGCAGTTCTTC.

About this clone itself: Mismatch with germline at one junction end may stem from a read error. The chain combines TRBV11-2 with TRBJ1-2, with TRBD1 as a possible D gene (5 bases). The CDR3 has 14 residues. The germline V gene has CDR1 SGHAT and CDR2 FQNNGV. Written as DNA, the CDR3 is TGTGCCAGCAGCTTAGGGGGTCAGGGCTACGGCTACACTTTC. Translating gives CASSLGGQGYGYTF.

This clone was counted at least ten times. The V and J genes are TRBV2 and TRBJ2-1; tentative D call: TRBD2 (5 bases). The CDR3 contains 16 residues. Looked up from germline, CDR1 is SNHLY and CDR2 is FYNNEI. Between the trimmed V and J ends, which lost 1 base and 7 bases, there was a span of 17 bases. The CDR3 reads CASSEVVGMGSNEQFF. CDR3 nucleotides: TGTGCCAGCAGTGAAGTGGTCGGAATGGGGAGTAATGAGCAGTTCTTC.

V and J are TRBV11-2 and TRBJ2-7; 9 bases are a match to TRBD1. Germline assignment: CDR1 SGHAT and CDR2 FQNNGV. V dropped 2 bases and J dropped 3; count of bases not matched to a gene: 8. The CDR3 contains 16 residues. The CDR3 bases are TGTGCCAGCAGCTTATACGACTCGACAGGGGGCTACGAGCAGTACTTC. This codes for CASSLYDSTGGYEQYF.

This clone was seen once. The V call is TRBV7-3, the J call TRBJ2-7; 8 positions agree with TRBD1. The germline gives CDR1 SGHTA, CDR2 FQGTGA. The CDR3 length is 13 residues. The junction had 7 bases not matched to a gene; V was cut back by 6 bases and J by 6 bases. The CDR3 region is CASSLIQGAEQYF. CDR3 bases: TGTGCCAGCAGTCTTATCCAGGGGGCCGAGCAGTACTTC.

The V call is TRBV4-3, the J call TRBJ2-3; 11 positions match TRBD2. V was pared by 3 bases and J by 6 bases, with 11 bases of the junction left unmatched. The CDR3 is made up of 17 amino acids. Looked up from germline, CDR1 is LGHNA and CDR2 is YSLEER. CDR3 sequence (DNA): TGCGCCAGCAGCCAGATAGCGGGAGGGGTCCGGTCGGATACGCAGTATTTT. Protein sequence: CASSQIAGGVRSDTQYF.

This clone has at least ten counts. CDR3 DNA sequence: TGTGCCAGCAGCGTAACGACTGCCGGGGCCAACGTCCTGACTTTC. Translated: CASSVTTAGANVLTF. The chain combines TRBV9 with TRBJ2-6; D not certain. V was trimmed by 1 base and J by 4 bases, leaving 9 bases between them. Per the germline V gene, CDR1 is SGDLS and CDR2 is YYNGEE. This CDR3 has 15 amino acids.

This clone occurred many times. V and J are TRBV6-1 and TRBJ1-2; weak D call: TRBD1 (5 bases). The ends were cut back, 6 bases at V and 10 bases at J, with 18 bases in the middle. CDR1 is MNHNS, CDR2 SASEGT, per germline. The CDR3 covers 13 residues. The CDR3 DNA is TGTGCCAGCAGCCTTAGTCAGGTTGGGGCCTACACCTTC. It is translated as CASSLSQVGAYTF.

This clone has just a few counts. Written as DNA, the CDR3 is TGTGCCAGCAGCTTAGATACAGGGGAAAGGGGCTACACCTTC. Its protein product is CASSLDTGERGYTF. The chain joins TRBV7-2 to TRBJ1-2; TRBD1 matches 7 bases. Per the germline V gene, CDR1 is SGHTA and CDR2 is FQGNSA. The V segment lost 1 base and the J segment 8 bases; nucleotides outside the gene matches: 7. This CDR3 is built from 14 residues. The variable domain in full, completed from reference TRBV7-2 and TRBJ1-2, reads GAGVSQSPSNKVTEKGKDVELRCDPISGHTALYWYRQSLGQGLEFLIYFQGNSAPDKSGLPSDRFSAERTGGSVSTLTIQRTQQEDSAVYLCASSLDTGERGYTFGSGTRLTVV.

This clone has a count of ten or more. This chain uses TRBV14 with TRBJ2-1; 10 positions agree with TRBD2. CDR1 is SGHDN and CDR2 is FVKESK in the germline V gene. This CDR3 region has 17 residues. The V gene end was trimmed by 1 base and the J gene end by 7 bases; junction bases not matched to a gene: 10. The CDR3 sequence is CASSQGPAGGVRNEQFF. The CDR3 DNA follows: TGTGCCAGCAGCCAAGGACCAGCGGGAGGGGTGAGGAATGAGCAGTTCTTC. Based on the CDR3 plus reference TRBV14 and TRBJ2-1, the full variable domain is EAGVTQFPSHSVIEKGQTVTLRCDPISGHDNLYWYRRVMGKEIKFLLHFVKESKQDESGMPNNRFLAERTGGTYSTLKVQPAELEDSGVYFCASSQGPAGGVRNEQFFGPGTRLTVL.

This clone was counted many times. The sample contains more than one DNA sequence encoding this CDR3. This chain uses TRBV7-6 with TRBJ1-2; perhaps TRBD1 as D (6 bases). Trimming took 5 bases from V and 2 from J, leaving 12 bases between them. The CDR3 has 14 amino acids. Germline assignment: CDR1 SGHVS and CDR2 FNYEAQ. The CDR3 protein is CASSPRGQNYGYTF. As DNA, the CDR3 is TGTGCCAGCAGCCCTCGGGGACAAAACTATGGCTACACCTTC. Using reference TRBV7-6 and TRBJ1-2 for the parts outside the CDR3, the full variable domain is GAGVSQSPRYKVTKRGQDVALRCDPISGHVSLYWYRQALGQGPEFLTYFNYEAQQDKSGLPNDRFSAERPEGSISTLTIQRTEQRDSAMYRCASSPRGQNYGYTFGSGTRLTVV.